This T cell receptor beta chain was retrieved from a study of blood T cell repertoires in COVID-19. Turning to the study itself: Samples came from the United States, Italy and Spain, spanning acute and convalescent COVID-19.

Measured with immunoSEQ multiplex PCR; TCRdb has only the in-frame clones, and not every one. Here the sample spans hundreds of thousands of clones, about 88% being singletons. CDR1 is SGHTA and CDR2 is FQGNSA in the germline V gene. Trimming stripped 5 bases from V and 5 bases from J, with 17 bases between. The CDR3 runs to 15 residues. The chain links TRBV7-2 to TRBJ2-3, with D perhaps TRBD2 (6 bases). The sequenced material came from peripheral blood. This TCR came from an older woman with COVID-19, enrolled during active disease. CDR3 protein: CASSDMTSKVDTQYF. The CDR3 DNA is TGTGCCAGCAGCGATATGACTAGTAAGGTAGATACGCAGTATTTT.